The entry below gives a single TCR beta chain sequence along with its context. Its binding antigen is unknown. No qualities accompany the bases; no much larger clone lies one base away. This specimen belongs to a study of CD8 T cells in ankylosing spondylitis (dated by TCRdb to about 2017). For context, the study as a whole: The study set out to find disease-linked TCR variants by profiling T cell receptor beta repertoires in ankylosing spondylitis patients and healthy donors. The full study cohort comprised about 23 ankylosing spondylitis patients and about a hundred healthy donors. Samples of peripheral blood were taken, and for ankylosing spondylitis patients, synovial fluid was collected as well.

The study at large found these results: Some motif variants had previously been reported in the synovial fluid and blood of reactive arthritis patients, which suggests shared mechanisms of disease initiation. The disease-linked clones were reported as significantly enriched in matched synovial fluid samples from ankylosing spondylitis patients. A TCR beta motif of 7 or 8 highly homologous amino acid variants appeared characteristic of blood from ankylosing spondylitis patients. A CD8+ phenotype was shown by the disease-linked clones, which were found at relatively low frequencies in peripheral blood.

Sequencing relied on an Illumina HiSeq 2500. Quantitative 5'-RACE with molecular barcodes was used to prepare TCR beta libraries. For the original study's pipeline: A new computational method, built on a probabilistic model of VDJ rearrangement, was used to identify disease-linked TCR variants. Using fastp trimming at Q25 and MiXCR clonotype assembly, TCRdb reanalyzed the public sequencing data and kept in-frame beta chains. Identical CDR3 protein sequences are pooled into one entry, listed with their most common genes and DNA. The V and J calls follow TCRdb's processing rather than the paper's. The sample data list roughly 180,000 distinct CDR3 sequences, and around a tenth of these were observed just once. About 14% of the sample is taken by the ten largest. Taken from cysteine to phenylalanine, the CDR3 has 16 residues. The retained sequence is limited to the CDR3, 48 bases, with the frame set at the first base. V is clipped by 6 bases and J by 6 bases, and the sequence between their germline boundaries is 22 bases long. Taken from the germline V gene, the CDR1 and CDR2 loops are LGHNT and FRNRAP.

This clonotype was sampled from a female donor with ankylosing spondylitis or in good health (not recorded which). This sequence uses TRBV12-5 and TRBJ2-3; the D gene is possibly TRBD2, with 5 bases matching. The sample taken for sequencing was blood, either unsorted or a sorted T cell fraction (not recorded which). The nucleotides read TGTGCTAGTGGCCCTACTACTAGGATCCCCACGGATACGCAGTATTTT. Its translation reads: CASGPTTRIPTDTQYF. Reference TRBV12-5 and TRBJ2-3 genes cover what lies past the CDR3, so the full variable domain is DARVTQTPRHKVTEMGQEVTMRCQPILGHNTVFWYRQTMMQGLELLAYFRNRAPLDDSGMPKDRFSAEMPDATLATLKIQPSEPRDSAVYFCASGPTTRIPTDTQYFGPGTRLTVL.